This TCR beta chain was captured in a study of T cell responses to AZD1222 COVID-19 vaccine. Across the study: Analysis merged second doses at about 4 or about 12 weeks.

This CDR3 spans 17 amino acids. V trimming: 1 base; J trimming: 0 bases; junction bases outside the gene matches: 6. Per germline, CDR1 LGHDT and CDR2 YNNKEL (reference sequence). The assay was immunoSEQ multiplex PCR, and TCRdb's table has in-frame clones only and misses some. The sample lists roughly 130,000 clones, roughly nine tenths occurring once. The receptor was isolated from an adult in good health. Here the sequenced sample was peripheral blood, taken on day 0 of AZD1222 vaccination. The chain employs TRBV3-1 (or the pseudogene TRBV3-2) and TRBJ1-5, with 7 bases identical to TRBD1. In nucleotides, the CDR3 is TGTGCCAGCAGCCAAGCTCCCGGGACAGTTAGCAATCAGCCCCAGCATTTT. This gives the protein CASSQAPGTVSNQPQHF.